Following are 25 T cell receptor delta chains from one sample sequenced in a study of γδ T cells in repeated Plasmodium falciparum infection. TCRdb redid the clone calls on the multiplex PCR reads with CATT. Among 85,000 to 100,000 delta-chain clones listed, approximately 0.96% were seen once. Bulk repertoires came from Vgamma9/Vdelta2+ or Vdelta2-negative gammadelta T cells flow-sorted from PBMC. The sample was gamma-delta T cells from blood. The receptors were sampled from a pool of human donors (malaria-infected and uninfected, not separated).

This clone came up a few times. This sequence is one base from a far larger clone and is likely a read error. The sample has other DNA sequences that encode this CDR3 too. The chain is built from TRDV2 and TRDJ1, with TRDD3 matching 11 bases. TCRdb lists no J gene, so it was determined here by aligning the DNA to germline. CDR1 is GEAIGNYY and CDR2 is EKD in the germline V gene. The CDR3 length is 23 residues. The CDR3 loop is CACDTLRRRSGGYRVPYTDKLIF. CDR3 nucleotides: TGTGCCTGTGACACCCTTCGGCGGCGATCTGGGGGATACAGGGTCCCGTATACCGACAAACTCATCTTT.

This clone was detected only a few times. This is likely an artifact of a read error, given a far larger clone one base away. Different DNA sequences within this sample yield the same CDR3. The V call is TRDV2, the J call TRDJ1, with 9 bases lining up with TRDD3. The J gene is not listed in TCRdb, so it was assigned here from a DNA match to germline. Germline trimming cut 3 bases from V and 5 bases from J; bases unmatched to any gene: 18. The CDR3 is 18 amino acids. From germline, CDR1 is GEAIGNYY and CDR2 EKD. CDR3: CACDANGTGGLKVDKLIF. In nucleotides, the CDR3 is TGTGCCTGTGACGCCAATGGTACTGGGGGACTCAAGGTGGATAAACTCATCTTT.

This clone was counted only a few times. A far larger clone is just one base off, so this is likely a read error. The same CDR3 can be traced to other DNA sequences in this sample. J is TRDJ1 and V is TRDV2; the match to TRDD3 covers 11 bases. Because TCRdb records no J gene, it was assigned here through a match of the DNA to germline. This CDR3 has 22 amino acids. CDR1 and CDR2 from the germline V gene are GEAIGNYY and EKD. V lost 0 bases to trimming and J lost 2 bases; unmatched junction nucleotides: 22. CDR3 sequence reads: CACDTVVSLRLGDTRGTDKLIF. CDR3 nucleotides: TGTGCCTGTGACACCGTTGTTTCCTTACGCTTGGGGGATACGCGAGGAACCGATAAACTCATCTTT.

A remark on this clone: The protein recorded in TCRdb matches a much larger clone and deviates from this DNA's translation at residue 4, suggesting a read error; the protein here is obtained by translating the DNA. This chain joins TRDV2 and TRDJ1, with TRDD2 matching over 9 bases. The J gene, not given by TCRdb, was assigned here from a germline match of the nucleotide sequence. The trim removed 5 bases at V and 0 bases at J, leaving 21 bases unmatched. Germline V gene sequence: CDR1 GEAIGNYY, CDR2 EKD. CDR3 length: 20 residues. CDR3 sequence: CACGAPKAFLRKRYTDKLIF. The CDR3 DNA reads TGTGCCTGTGGCGCGCCTAAGGCCTTCCTACGTAAGAGGTACACCGATAAACTCATCTTT.

The sample holds many counts of this clone. Different DNA sequences within this sample yield the same CDR3. V gene TRDV1 combines with J gene TRDJ1; the D is unclear. The CDR3 has 17 amino acids. Germline lookup yields CDR1 TSWWSYY and CDR2 QGS. Trimming took 0 bases from V and 8 from J, leaving 22 bases between them. The CDR3 DNA follows: TGTGCTCTTGGGGAACTGACATTCTGGACGAAAAGTTCGAAACTCATCTTT. Protein sequence: CALGELTFWTKSSKLIF.

This clone has just a few counts. With a far larger clone one base away, a read error is the likely cause. The sample carries other DNA sequences with the same CDR3. The chain links TRDV1 to TRDJ1; D may be TRDD2 or TRDD3 (7 bases each). The CDR3 consists of 24 residues. Per the germline V gene, CDR1 is TSWWSYY and CDR2 is QGS. V shed 3 bases and J shed 0 bases, with 38 bases lying between them. The CDR3 bases are TGTGCTCTTGGGGACCTACCGCCAAGGTTCCTACGTTCTGGGGGCTGCCGGTACACCGATAAACTCATCTTT. Translation gives CALGDLPPRFLRSGGCRYTDKLIF.

About this clone: The protein given by TCRdb reflects a much larger clone and differs at residue 12 from this DNA's translation, likely from a read error; the protein shown is the DNA's translation. The rearrangement joins TRDV2 to TRDJ1; 10 bases are a match to TRDD3. This CDR3 spans 18 amino acids. J lost 1 base, V lost 0 bases, and 10 bases had no gene match. Germline V gene lookup returns CDR1 GEAIGNYY and CDR2 EKD. This CDR3 reads CACDTAMLGDSGTDKLIF. CDR3 bases: TGTGCCTGTGACACCGCTATGCTGGGGGATAGTGGCACCGATAAACTCATCTTT.

This clone was picked up a small number of times. TCRdb has a much larger clone's protein, which differs at residue 15 from the translation of this DNA, likely because of a read error; what is shown is the protein translated from the DNA. V gene TRDV1 combines with J gene TRDJ1, with 10 bases matching TRDD3. TCRdb lists no J gene, so it was determined here by aligning the DNA to germline. This CDR3 is built from 22 residues. CDR1 is TSWWSYY, CDR2 QGS, per germline. V shed 0 bases, J shed 0 bases, and the junction held 19 bases outside the gene matches. CDR3 DNA: TGTGCTCTTGGGGAACTAAGCTACAACGTCTTACTGGGGGATGTTTACACCGATAAACTCATCTTT. Amino acid sequence: CALGELSYNVLLGDVYTDKLIF.

This clone was detected ten times or more. A read error likely explains why the TCRdb protein, taken from a much larger clone, differs from this DNA's translation at residue 4; the protein shown is translated from the DNA. The rearrangement links TRDV2 to TRDJ1; no clear D. The CDR3 is 16 residues long. CDR1 GEAIGNYY and CDR2 EKD come from the germline V gene. The CDR3 loop is CACGTVGDAYTDKLIF. The DNA of the CDR3 is TGTGCCTGTGGCACCGTCGGAGACGCGTACACCGATAAACTCATCTTT.

Note on this clone: The protein in TCRdb stems from a much larger clone and differs at residue 9 from this DNA's translation, likely a read error; here the protein is translated from the DNA. J is TRDJ1 and V is TRDV2, with D perhaps given as TRDD2 or TRDD3 (5 bases each). The J gene was missing in TCRdb and was found by matching the end of the DNA to germline. The CDR3 is 16 amino acids. Germline CDR1 is GEAIGNYY and CDR2 is EKD. V was clipped by 3 bases and J by 1 base, with 17 bases between them. The chain's CDR3 is CACDPTGWSITDKLIF. The DNA for the CDR3 is TGTGCCTGTGACCCTACTGGCTGGAGTATCACCGATAAACTCATCTTT.

To note about this clone: The TCRdb record carries a much larger clone's protein, which differs from this DNA's translation at residue 11; a read error is the likely cause, and the protein listed here is the DNA translation. J is TRDJ1 and V is TRDV1; TRDD3 is a possible D gene (5 bases). The CDR3 spans 16 residues. Germline lookup yields CDR1 TSWWSYY and CDR2 QGS. Trimming pared 2 bases from V and 3 bases from J, leaving 16 bases between. CDR3 nucleotides: TGTGCTCTTGGGGAATACCGTCCTGGGTACGCCGATAAACTCATCTTT. Its translation: CALGEYRPGYADKLIF.

This clone was observed many times. At residue 13, the translated DNA and the protein in TCRdb do not agree; the protein given here is derived from the DNA. V usage is TRDV1 and J usage is TRDJ1, with D perhaps TRDD3 (6 bases). Trimming stripped 0 bases from V and 8 bases from J, with 31 bases between. Germline V CDR1 and CDR2: TSWWSYY, QGS. This CDR3 is 20 amino acids long. The CDR3 bases are TGTGCTCTTGGGGAACTTTCTATCCGGGTGATGGGGGGTACGAGCCGAAAACTCATCTTT. Encoded protein: CALGELSIRVMGGTSRKLIF.

In this sample, this clone turned up a few times. The protein given by TCRdb reflects a much larger clone and differs at residue 22 from this DNA's translation, likely from a read error; the protein shown is the DNA's translation. The chain links TRDV1 to TRDJ1; tentative D call: TRDD2 (6 bases). The germline gives CDR1 TSWWSYY, CDR2 QGS. The CDR3 has 24 residues. DNA of the CDR3: TGTGCTCTTGGGGATCCATCTCCTACCCGCCTTCAACTGCCGTGTACAGGGGACACCGATAAACCCATCTTT. This encodes CALGDPSPTRLQLPCTGDTDKPIF.

This clone was observed a handful of times. This likely reflects a read error, since a far larger clone is one base away. This sample includes further DNA sequences coding for the same CDR3. The rearrangement joins TRDV1 to TRDJ1; 12 nucleotides match TRDD3. The CDR3 has 22 residues. Germline V gene sequence: CDR1 TSWWSYY, CDR2 QGS. CDR3 DNA sequence: TGTGCTCTCGGGGGCGGGAGTTGTCATACTGGGGGATACTCGGGGGTACACCATAAACTCATCTTT. It yields the protein CALGGGSCHTGGYSGVHHKLIF.

Concerning this clone: TCRdb's listed protein matches a much larger clone and diverges from this DNA's translation at residue 15, likely through a read error; the protein shown comes from the DNA. V gene TRDV2 combines with J gene TRDJ1, with D perhaps given as TRDD1 or TRDD2 (5 bases each). No J gene was available from TCRdb, and it was assigned here by a germline match of the DNA. Germline V gene sequence: CDR1 GEAIGNYY, CDR2 EKD. This CDR3 has 18 residues. V gave up 3 bases and J gave up 10 bases, with 32 bases separating them. CDR3 in amino acids: CACDPSHSRPGGDNRLIF. In nucleotides, the CDR3 is TGTGCCTGTGACCCTTCTCATTCCCGACCGGGTGGCGATAATAGACTCATCTTT.

This clone was observed a few times. This is likely an artifact of a read error, given a far larger clone one base away. This same CDR3 is encoded by further DNA sequences in the sample. This chain uses TRDV2 with TRDJ1; weak D call: TRDD2 (5 bases). CDR3 length: 17 amino acids. The germline gives CDR1 GEAIGNYY, CDR2 EKD. The CDR3 sequence: CACGPSGTYSRTDKLIF. The DNA of the CDR3 is TGTGCCTGTGGCCCTAGTGGAACCTACTCCCGGACCGATAAACTCATCTTC.

This clone was detected only a few times. This sequence is one base from a far larger clone and is likely a read error. In the same sample, other DNA sequences code for this CDR3. The chain links TRDV2 to TRDJ1, with 7 positions matching TRDD3. TCRdb is silent on the J gene; assignment here came from matching the DNA to germline. This CDR3 spans 15 amino acids. The germline CDR1 and CDR2 sequences are GEAIGNYY and EKD. V shed 1 base, J shed 1 base, and the junction held 5 bases outside the gene matches. CDR3 DNA sequence: TGTGCCTGTGACACAGTGGGGATAAGCACCGATAAACTCATCTTT. Translation: CACDTVGISTDKLIF.

For this clone: The protein given by TCRdb reflects a much larger clone and differs at residue 18 from this DNA's translation, likely from a read error; the protein shown is the DNA's translation. No J gene was assigned, while the V gene was called as TRDV1; no check of the table's D call, TRDD3, against the DNA was made. The CDR3 runs to 20 residues. Germline V gene lookup returns CDR1 TSWWSYY and CDR2 QGS. Here the CDR3 reads CALGENTSGYWGTYTDKPIF. The CDR3 coding sequence is TGTGCTCTTGGGGAAAACACTTCGGGGTACTGGGGGACCTACACCGATAAACCCATCTTT.

This clone was detected a few times. The protein held in TCRdb is that of a much larger clone and does not match this DNA's translation at residue 3, likely because of a read error; the protein shown is translated from the DNA. The chain links TRDV2 to TRDJ3, with 12 bases lining up with TRDD3. In the absence of a J gene in TCRdb, the DNA was matched to germline to assign it here. The germline V gene encodes CDR1 GEAIGNYY and CDR2 EKD. This CDR3 is built from 20 residues. The CDR3 spells CARDTRLGDTRPWDTRQMFF. The DNA for the CDR3 is TGTGCCCGTGACACCCGGCTGGGGGATACGAGGCCCTGGGACACCCGACAGATGTTTTTC.

Comments on this clone: The translation of this DNA and the TCRdb protein of a much larger clone differ at residue 7, probably owing to a read error; the protein shown here is translated from the DNA. The rearrangement uses TRDV2 and TRDJ1, with D hard to call. The J gene is absent in TCRdb and was assigned here via DNA matching to germline. Between the trimmed V and J ends, which lost 3 bases and 3 bases, there was a span of 13 bases. Germline CDR1 reads GEAIGNYY; CDR2 reads EKD. This CDR3 region has 14 residues. CDR3 sequence (DNA): TGTGCCTGTGACCCATTGGCGTCAGCCGATAAACTCATCTTT. Translation: CACDPLASADKLIF.

A note on this clone: With only one base between it and a far larger clone, this is likely a read error. Within the sample, other DNA sequences also encode this same CDR3. This chain joins TRDV2 and TRDJ2, with TRDD3 matching 11 bases. Here the J gene was assigned by germline matching of the DNA, as TCRdb has none. CDR1 and CDR2 (germline): GEAIGNYY, EKD. This CDR3 contains 17 residues. CDR3 bases: TGTGCCTGTGACGTCGACTGGGGGATAAGGTTGACGGCACAACTCTTCTTT. This codes for CACDVDWGIRLTAQLFF.

The table lists this clone with a few counts. A far more abundant clone sits one base away, making this likely a read error. Other DNA sequences within the sample encode an identical CDR3. The V gene is TRDV1, the J gene TRDJ1; TRDD3 matches at 11 bases. Here the J gene was assigned by germline matching of the DNA, as TCRdb has none. Germline assignment: CDR1 TSWWSYY and CDR2 QGS. This CDR3 is built from 22 residues. CDR3 sequence (DNA): TGTGCTCTCGGGGAACCCGTGAGGTCTTCCTACTGGGGGATAAAGGTGGCCGATAAACTCATCTTT. Residues: CALGEPVRSSYWGIKVADKLIF.

A few counts support this clone. The protein TCRdb lists belongs to a much larger clone and differs from this DNA's translation at residues 13 and 16, which points to a read error; the protein shown is made from the DNA. This chain connects TRDV1 to TRDJ1; a possible D gene is TRDD3 (5 bases). CDR1 and CDR2 (germline): TSWWSYY, QGS. The CDR3 spans 18 residues. The CDR3 sequence: CALGAPRAGLGYADKFIF. CDR3 DNA sequence: TGTGCTCTTGGGGCACCTAGGGCTGGTTTGGGGTACGCCGATAAATTCATCTTT.

The sample holds a few counts of this clone. A far larger clone is one base from this, pointing to a likely read error. At the DNA level, this CDR3 is encoded by other sequences in the same sample as well. The rearrangement uses TRDV2 and TRDJ1; 10 bases agree with TRDD3. No J gene was available from TCRdb, and it was assigned here by a germline match of the DNA. CDR1 is GEAIGNYY, CDR2 EKD, per germline. This CDR3 has 19 amino acids. The CDR3 nucleotides read TGTGCCTGTGACCCCCTAACCAATACTGGGGGATTCTCCACCGACAAACTCATCTTT. Its translation is CACDPLTNTGGFSTDKLIF.

In its sample, this clone was seen a few times. The protein recorded in TCRdb matches a much larger clone and deviates from this DNA's translation at residue 14, suggesting a read error; the protein here is obtained by translating the DNA. The chain employs TRDV2 and TRDJ1, with 8 bases aligning to TRDD3. Here the J gene was assigned by germline matching of the DNA, as TCRdb has none. The CDR3 runs to 20 residues. The germline V gene has CDR1 GEAIGNYY and CDR2 EKD. Trimming cost V 5 bases and J 8 bases; bases outside gene matches: 30. The CDR3 loop reads CACARKPFPHEWGMVRKLIF. The CDR3 DNA follows: TGTGCCTGTGCCCGAAAACCCTTTCCCCACGAGTGGGGGATGGTGCGGAAACTCATCTTT.